This T cell receptor (beta chain) stems from a study of metastatic and nonmetastatic thyroid tumors. On the study more broadly: Where malignant and benign thyroid patients were concerned, repertoires were compared across blood and tumor or nodule tissue.

In the authors' workflow: Between-group CDR3 differences, defined by clinicopathological status, yielded a distant-metastasis classifier for papillary thyroid cancer. TCRdb recomputed clones from the PCR reads via MiXCR. TCRdb's processing, not the authors', yielded these V and J calls. The sample shows about 19,000 clones, roughly 25% of them seen only once. By frequency in the sample, this clone is medium-sized. Antigen: not known. This same CDR3 is encoded by further DNA sequences in the sample. Study-level results: Relative to benign nodules, malignant thyroid tumors were reportedly characterized by significantly elevated TCR beta diversity in blood and tumor.

V was pared by 2 bases and J by 4 bases, with 3 bases between. The CDR3 totals 12 residues. Germline values: CDR1 WNHNN, CDR2 SYGVQD (reference sequence). Thyroid surgery was performed in patients who had received no treatment beforehand. The J gene is TRBJ1-5, the V gene TRBV10-1; no clear D. The clonotype was recovered from a male donor with papillary thyroid cancer or a benign thyroid nodule (not recorded which). Some clones in this sample may be carry-over from other donors' samples. Material for sequencing was blood. The CDR3 DNA follows: TGCGCCAGCAGTGAGGGGAATCAGCCCCAGCATTTT. It yields the protein CASSEGNQPQHF.